The 26 T cell receptor beta chains listed next were all sequenced from one sample in a study of OX40 agonist ivuxolimab in advanced cancers. Some clones are missing from TCRdb's copy, which holds only in-frame ones; the method was immunoSEQ multiplex PCR. The sample records 70,000 to 85,000 clones, 80% to 90% being singletons. Sequenced material: CD4+ or CD8+ T cells sorted from blood, taken in a trial of the OX40 agonist ivuxolimab. These receptor sequences come from an adult with an advanced solid tumor such as melanoma, head and neck, liver or kidney cancer.

This rearrangement joins TRBV28 to TRBJ1-1, with D perhaps TRBD1 (5 bases). In germline, CDR1 is MDHEN, CDR2 SYDVKM. The V gene lost 2 bases and the J gene lost 6 bases, with 19 bases spanning the gap. This CDR3 contains 16 residues. CDR3 amino acids: CASSLIRGRYGAEAFF. Written as DNA, the CDR3 is TGTGCCAGCAGTTTAATACGGGGACGATACGGGGCTGAAGCTTTCTTT. Complete variable domain (other parts from reference TRBV28 and TRBJ1-1): DVKVTQSSRYLVKRTGEKVFLECVQDMDHENMFWYRQDPGLGLRLIYFSYDVKMKEKGDIPEGYSVSREKKERFSLILESASTNQTSMYLCASSLIRGRYGAEAFFGQGTRLTVV.

The gene calls are TRBV12-5 and TRBJ2-2, with TRBD1 identical over 7 bases. The V gene end was trimmed by 6 bases and the J gene end by 4 bases; junction bases not matched to a gene: 8. The germline CDR1 and CDR2 sequences are LGHNT and FRNRAP. There are 15 residues in the CDR3. The CDR3 sequence: CASGLDRVGTGELFF. CDR3 in DNA: TGTGCTAGTGGATTAGACAGGGTAGGCACCGGGGAGCTGTTTTTT.

The count of this clone is one. This chain joins TRBV9 and TRBJ1-2, with D possibly being TRBD1 (5 bases). Germline CDR1 and CDR2: SGDLS and YYNGEE. V was clipped by 0 bases and J by 6 bases, with 12 bases between them. CDR3 length: 14 residues. The CDR3 here is CASSVDRLLDGYTF. The CDR3 DNA sequence: TGTGCCAGCAGCGTAGACAGGCTCCTTGATGGCTACACCTTC.

The genes are TRBV4-1 and TRBJ2-7, with D possibly being TRBD2 (5 bases). V was clipped by 2 bases and J by 1 base, with 18 bases between them. The CDR3 sequence is 17 residues long. Per the germline V gene, CDR1 is MGHRA and CDR2 is YSYEKL. The CDR3 protein is CASSQPAGLGGSYEQYF. CDR3 sequence (DNA): TGCGCCAGCAGCCAACCGGCTGGACTGGGTGGTTCCTACGAGCAGTACTTC.

The rearrangement joins TRBV11-3 to TRBJ2-2; 8 bases agree with TRBD2. From germline, CDR1 is SGHNT and CDR2 YENEEA. The length of the CDR3 is 15 residues. The ends lost 5 bases at V and 2 bases at J; junction bases unmatched: 4. CDR3 sequence (DNA): TGTGCCAGCAGCCCTCGGGGGGGAAACACCGGGGAGCTGTTTTTT. The encoded protein is CASSPRGGNTGELFF.

This rearrangement joins TRBV7-2 to TRBJ1-5; TRBD1 agrees at 7 bases. The CDR3 totals 14 residues. V was clipped by 5 bases and J by 2 bases; unmatched bases: 3. Germline lookup yields CDR1 SGHTA and CDR2 FQGNSA. In nucleotides, the CDR3 is TGTGCCAGCAGCGATACAGGGGGCAATCAGCCCCAGCATTTT. Its protein is CASSDTGGNQPQHF.

The chain uses TRBV5-1 and TRBJ2-5, with 8 bases that match TRBD1. The CDR3 has 15 residues. The germline gives CDR1 SGHRS, CDR2 YFSETQ. V gave up 2 bases and J gave up 1 base; unmatched junction bases: 4. The CDR3 sequence: CASSFGQGPQETQYF. In nucleotides, the CDR3 is TGCGCCAGCAGCTTCGGACAGGGACCCCAAGAGACCCAGTACTTC.

The rearrangement joins TRBV9 to TRBJ2-1; D is uncertain. Germline V gives CDR1 SGDLS, CDR2 YYNGEE. The CDR3 has 17 residues. V gave up 4 bases and J gave up 4 bases, with 21 bases separating them. CDR3 protein: CASSPPGMRQAYNEQFF. CDR3 sequence (DNA): TGTGCCAGCAGCCCGCCCGGAATGAGGCAGGCATACAATGAGCAGTTCTTC.

The chain links TRBV5-4 to TRBJ1-5; 7 positions match TRBD1. V was clipped by 3 bases and J by 1 base; unmatched bases: 4. In germline, CDR1 is SGHNT, CDR2 YYREEE (reference sequence). The CDR3 consists of 15 residues. Here the CDR3 reads CASSSQTGSNQPQHF. Written as DNA, the CDR3 is TGTGCCAGCAGCTCACAGACAGGGAGCAATCAGCCCCAGCATTTT. The full variable domain, rest sourced from reference TRBV5-4 and TRBJ1-5, is ETGVTQSPTHLIKTRGQQVTLRCSSQSGHNTVSWYQQALGQGPQFIFQYYREEENGRGNFPPRFSGLQFPNYSSELNVNALELDDSALYLCASSSQTGSNQPQHFGDGTRLSIL.

The rearrangement links TRBV30 to TRBJ1-5; 7 positions agree with TRBD1. Germline CDR1 GTSNPN, CDR2 SVGIG (reference sequence). After removal of 3 bases from V and 4 bases from J, the junction contained 0 bases not matched to a gene. CDR3 length: 12 residues. CDR3 in amino acids: CAWRQGNQPQHF. In DNA, the CDR3 is TGTGCCTGGAGACAGGGGAATCAGCCCCAGCATTTT.

This clone was observed a few times. The chain has TRBV7-2 and TRBJ1-2; 7 positions match TRBD1. V lost 1 base, J lost 8 bases, and 4 bases stayed unmatched. Per the germline V gene, CDR1 is SGHTA and CDR2 is FQGNSA. The CDR3 runs 13 residues. CDR3 DNA: TGTGCCAGCAGCTTAGTGTCAGGGGGAGGCTACACCTTC. Its translation is CASSLVSGGGYTF.

On this clone itself: Because the CDR3's place on the DNA is in doubt, the DNA is left out and the CDR3 is given as listed by TCRdb. The gene calls are TRBV5-6 and TRBJ1-2. The V gene's germline CDR1 is SGHDT and CDR2 YYEEEE. A total of 12 residues make up the CDR3, ends included. The CDR3 is CASSLVGGGNTF.

The chain has TRBV29-1 and TRBJ2-1; tentative D call: TRBD2 (6 bases). The V end was cut by 7 bases, the J end by 10 bases, with 26 bases between. In germline, CDR1 is SQVTM, CDR2 ANQGSEA. The length of the CDR3 is 15 residues. The chain's CDR3 is CSGRLSAPHRGEQFF. The CDR3 bases are TGCAGCGGTCGCCTCAGTGCCCCACACCGGGGGGAGCAGTTCTTC.

The rearrangement links TRBV28 to TRBJ2-7; a possible D gene is TRBD2 (5 bases). The CDR3 consists of 17 residues. CDR1 is MDHEN and CDR2 is SYDVKM in the germline V gene. Trimming removed 5 bases from V and 1 base from J, with 21 bases in between. The CDR3 spells CASSPPPGLGTSYEQYF. For the CDR3, the DNA is TGTGCCAGCAGTCCTCCCCCAGGACTCGGAACTTCCTACGAGCAGTACTTC.

This chain uses TRBV28 with TRBJ1-2; 7 nucleotides align to TRBD1. After removal of 5 bases from V and 8 bases from J, the junction contained 14 bases not matched to a gene. The CDR3 extends over 15 amino acids. Germline assignment: CDR1 MDHEN and CDR2 SYDVKM. DNA for the CDR3: TGTGCCAGCAGTCCGGGGACAGCCCTCTTAGAAGGCTACACCTTC. Amino acids: CASSPGTALLEGYTF.

Details on this clone: One end of the junction does not line up with germline, which may come from a read error. The rearrangement links TRBV7-6 to TRBJ1-1, with D hard to call. The CDR3 is made up of 15 amino acids. Per germline, CDR1 SGHVS and CDR2 FNYEAQ. CDR3 in DNA: TGTGCCAGCAGCTTAGGCCCGAGCGAGAGTTGGGCCGTGATCTTT. This encodes CASSLGPSESWAVIF.

The rearrangement links TRBV6-1 to TRBJ2-7; D is possibly TRBD1 (7 bases). This CDR3 is built from 12 residues. The V gene lost 6 bases and the J gene lost 3 bases, with 9 bases spanning the gap. Germline V lookup: CDR1 MNHNS, CDR2 SASEGT. The DNA for the CDR3 is TGTGCCAGCAGCAGGGGGGTCTACGAGCAGTACTTC. Translating it yields CASSRGVYEQYF.

About this clone itself: Other nucleotide sequences in the sample specify the same CDR3. CDR3 nucleotide sequence: TGTGCCAGCAGCCCACAGGGTGGAGAGACCCAGTACTTC. It translates to CASSPQGGETQYF. This chain joins TRBV7-3 and TRBJ2-5, with a weak D call TRBD1 (6 bases). The ends were cut back, 5 bases at V and 4 bases at J, with 11 bases in the middle. Germline values: CDR1 SGHTA, CDR2 FQGTGA. The CDR3 loop spans 13 amino acids.

The CDR3 spells CASSRDPANTGELFF. The CDR3 nucleotides read TGTGCCAGCTCCCGGGACCCGGCGAACACCGGGGAGCTGTTTTTT. This sequence joins TRBV11-3 and TRBJ2-2; D assignment may be TRBD1 or TRBD2 (5 bases each). CDR3 length: 15 amino acids. V dropped 8 bases and J dropped 0 bases, with 13 bases sitting between them. The germline V gene encodes CDR1 SGHNT and CDR2 YENEEA.

The chain has TRBV5-6 and TRBJ2-3; D call uncertain. Trimming removed 1 base from V and 4 bases from J, with 13 bases in between. Germline CDR1 is SGHDT and CDR2 is YYEEEE. The CDR3 loop spans 15 amino acids. CDR3 residues: CASSLPGPGSDTQYF. CDR3 DNA sequence: TGTGCCAGCAGCTTGCCAGGTCCGGGCTCAGATACGCAGTATTTT.

The V gene is TRBV20-1, the J gene TRBJ2-1; tentatively, D is TRBD1 (6 bases). The CDR3 is 11 residues long. Trimming took 2 bases from V and 10 from J, leaving 9 bases between them. The germline V gene has CDR1 DFQATT and CDR2 SNEGSKA (reference sequence). The CDR3 DNA is TGCAGTGCTAGAACAGGGCTCGAGCAGTTCTTC. Amino acid sequence: CSARTGLEQFF.

The chain uses TRBV21-1 and TRBJ2-7; whether TRBD2, the table's D call, matches the DNA was not checked. TRBV21-1 is given as a pseudogene. The CDR3 is 18 amino acids. The CDR3: CASSKTHRTDGISYEQYF. CDR3 coding DNA: TGTGCCAGCAGCAAAACCCACCGGACTGACGGGATCTCCTACGAGCAGTACTTC.

The chain combines TRBV7-2 with TRBJ2-4; TRBD1 aligns across 8 bases. CDR3 length: 14 residues. V trimming: 1 base; J trimming: 9 bases; junction bases outside the gene matches: 5. Germline V gene data show CDR1 as SGHTA and CDR2 as FQGNSA. The CDR3 bases are TGTGCCAGCAGCTTAGGGGCAGGGGGCGGCATTCAGTACTTC. It yields the protein CASSLGAGGGIQYF.

This clone showed up just a few times. The chain links TRBV19 to TRBJ1-2; tentative D call: TRBD1 (5 bases). V lost 8 bases to trimming and J lost 4 bases, with 23 bases between them. This CDR3 spans 16 amino acids. Germline V lookup: CDR1 LNHDA, CDR2 SQIVND (reference sequence). DNA for the CDR3: TGTGCCAGTTCTCCCCCAGGGTACGGAGAGGGCTATGGCTACACCTTC. This gives the protein CASSPPGYGEGYGYTF.

This clone was counted a few times. J is TRBJ1-1 and V is TRBV5-1, with a possible D match to TRBD1 (6 bases). This CDR3 is built from 16 residues. The V end lost 0 bases, the J end lost 3 bases, and 15 bases lay between the germline ends. CDR1 and CDR2 (germline): SGHRS, YFSETQ. DNA for the CDR3: TGCGCCAGCAGCTTGGTCCTACAGGGTCCTTACACTGAAGCTTTCTTT. Translated: CASSLVLQGPYTEAFF.

The chain combines TRBV19 with TRBJ1-5; no definite D call. The CDR3 is 15 residues long. V was trimmed by 5 bases and J by 5 bases, leaving 16 bases between them. Germline values: CDR1 LNHDA, CDR2 SQIVND (reference sequence). In DNA form, the CDR3 reads TGTGCCAGTAGTCCGGGGAGATTCCTTTATCAGCCCCAGCATTTT. Amino acids: CASSPGRFLYQPQHF.